The T cell receptor beta chain under discussion was sequenced for a study of regulatory T cells in long-lasting Graves disease. As for the study in general: In persistent Graves' disease, antithyroid drugs had been taken for over 5 years and TSH receptor antibodies stayed positive.

For TCR beta, libraries came from iRepertoire HTBI primers and Arm-PCR of CDR3 regions. TCRdb processed the multiplex PCR reads anew with MiXCR; each CDR3 protein has one entry. The sample lists around 460,000 distinct CDR3 sequences; 22% were seen once. V shed 6 bases and J shed 6 bases, with 12 bases lying between them. The V gene's germline CDR1 is SNHLY and CDR2 FYNNEI. This CDR3 is built from 13 residues. Regarding the study as a whole: New patients shared more than 950 public clonotypes, and persistent patients shared more, with fewer than 3,500. Patients with persistent Graves' had lower TCR diversity than newly diagnosed patients.

Described time point: persistent/refractory GD, antithyroid drugs over 5 years with positive TRAb. RNA isolated from PBMCs was used to make the TCR library. As a group, patients came from one endocrinology department in Xi'an, China. This clonotype was seen more than once but under ten times. Its cognate antigen is unknown. Sequencing used peripheral blood mononuclear cells (PBMCs), obtained when the disease was refractory, from a patient treated with antithyroid drugs. The rearrangement links TRBV2 to TRBJ1-5; D unresolved. The origin of this receptor is a female donor with Graves disease. CDR3 nucleotide sequence: TGTGCCAGCAGAAACGGGGTGGGTCAGCCCCAGCATTTT. Protein: CASRNGVGQPQHF. Full variable domain (missing parts from reference TRBV2 and TRBJ1-5): EPEVTQTPSHQVTQMGQEVILRCVPISNHLYFYWYRQILGQKVEFLVSFYNNEISEKSEIFDDQFSVERPDGSNFTLKIRSTKLEDSAMYFCASRNGVGQPQHFGDGTRLSIL.